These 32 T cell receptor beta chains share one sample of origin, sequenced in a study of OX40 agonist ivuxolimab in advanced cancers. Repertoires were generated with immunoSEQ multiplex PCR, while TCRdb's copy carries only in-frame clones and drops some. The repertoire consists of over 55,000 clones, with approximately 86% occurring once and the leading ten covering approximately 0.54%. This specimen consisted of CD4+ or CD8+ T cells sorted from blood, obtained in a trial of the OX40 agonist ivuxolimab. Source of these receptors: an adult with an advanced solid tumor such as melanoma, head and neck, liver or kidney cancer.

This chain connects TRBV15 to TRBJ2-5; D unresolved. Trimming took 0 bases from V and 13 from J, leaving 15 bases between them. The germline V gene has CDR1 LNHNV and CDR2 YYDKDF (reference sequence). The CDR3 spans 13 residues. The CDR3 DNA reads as TGTGCCACCAGCAGAGATGGGCTCCCGTCCCCGTACTTC. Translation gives CATSRDGLPSPYF.

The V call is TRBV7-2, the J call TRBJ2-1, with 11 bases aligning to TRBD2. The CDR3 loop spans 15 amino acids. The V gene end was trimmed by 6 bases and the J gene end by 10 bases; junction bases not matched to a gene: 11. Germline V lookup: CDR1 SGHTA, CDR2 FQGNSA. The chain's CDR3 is CASRLTASGRNEQFF. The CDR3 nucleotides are TGTGCCAGCAGGTTAACGGCTAGCGGGAGGAACGAGCAGTTCTTC. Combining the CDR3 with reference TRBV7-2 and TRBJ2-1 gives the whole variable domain GAGVSQSPSNKVTEKGKDVELRCDPISGHTALYWYRQSLGQGLEFLIYFQGNSAPDKSGLPSDRFSAERTGGSVSTLTIQRTQQEDSAVYLCASRLTASGRNEQFFGPGTRLTVL.

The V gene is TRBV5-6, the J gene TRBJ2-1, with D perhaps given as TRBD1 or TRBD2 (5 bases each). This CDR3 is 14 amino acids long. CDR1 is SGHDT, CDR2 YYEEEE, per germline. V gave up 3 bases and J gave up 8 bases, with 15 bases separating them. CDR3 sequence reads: CASSSDREGDEQFF. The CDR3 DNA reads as TGTGCCAGCAGCTCCGACAGAGAGGGCGATGAGCAGTTCTTC.

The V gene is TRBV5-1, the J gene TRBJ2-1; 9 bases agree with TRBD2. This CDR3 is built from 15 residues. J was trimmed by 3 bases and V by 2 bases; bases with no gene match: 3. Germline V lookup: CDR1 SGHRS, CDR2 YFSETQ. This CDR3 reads CASSFGSGSYNEQFF. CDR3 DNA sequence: TGCGCCAGCAGCTTTGGTAGCGGGAGCTACAATGAGCAGTTCTTC.

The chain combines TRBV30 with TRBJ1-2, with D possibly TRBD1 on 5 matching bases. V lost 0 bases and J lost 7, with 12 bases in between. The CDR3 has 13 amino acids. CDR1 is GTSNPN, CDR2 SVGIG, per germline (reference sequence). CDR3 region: CAWSVLGQGGYTF. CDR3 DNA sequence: TGTGCCTGGAGTGTACTGGGGCAAGGTGGCTACACCTTC.

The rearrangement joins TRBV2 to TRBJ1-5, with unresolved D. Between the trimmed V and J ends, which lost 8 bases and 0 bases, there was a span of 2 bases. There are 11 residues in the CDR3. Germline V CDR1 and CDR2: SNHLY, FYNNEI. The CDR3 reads CASRSNQPQHF. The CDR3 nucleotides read TGTGCCAGCCGTAGCAATCAGCCCCAGCATTTT.

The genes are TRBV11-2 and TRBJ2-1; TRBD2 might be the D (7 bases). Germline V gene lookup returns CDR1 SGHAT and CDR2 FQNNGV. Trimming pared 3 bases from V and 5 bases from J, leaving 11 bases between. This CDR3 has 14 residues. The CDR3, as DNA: TGTGCCAGCAGCTTGGGGGGGCTGCACAATGAGCAGTTCTTC. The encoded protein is CASSLGGLHNEQFF.

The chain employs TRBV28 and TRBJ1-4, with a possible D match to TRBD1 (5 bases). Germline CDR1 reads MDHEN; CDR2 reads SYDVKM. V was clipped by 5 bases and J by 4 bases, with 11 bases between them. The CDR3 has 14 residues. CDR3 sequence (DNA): TGTGCCAGCAGTCCGACAGCCTTTAATGAAAAACTGTTTTTT. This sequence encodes CASSPTAFNEKLFF.

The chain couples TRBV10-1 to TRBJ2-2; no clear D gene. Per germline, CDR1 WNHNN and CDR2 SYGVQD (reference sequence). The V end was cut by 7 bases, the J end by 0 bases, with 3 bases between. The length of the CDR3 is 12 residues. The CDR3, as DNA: TGCGCCAGCAACTCGAACACCGGGGAGCTGTTTTTT. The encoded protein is CASNSNTGELFF.

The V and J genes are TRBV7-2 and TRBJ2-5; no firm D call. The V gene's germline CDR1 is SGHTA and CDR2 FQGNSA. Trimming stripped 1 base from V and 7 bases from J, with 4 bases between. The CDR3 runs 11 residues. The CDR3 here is CASSLDVTQYF. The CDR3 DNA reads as TGTGCCAGCAGCTTAGATGTGACCCAGTACTTC.

CDR3 loop: CAISRGTTDTQYF. The CDR3 DNA is TGTGCCATCAGCAGGGGGACCACAGATACGCAGTATTTT. The rearrangement joins TRBV10-3 to TRBJ2-3; 7 positions match TRBD1. The V gene end was trimmed by 6 bases and the J gene end by 2 bases; junction bases not matched to a gene: 2. CDR1 is ENHRY, CDR2 SYGVKD, per germline. CDR3 size: 13 residues.

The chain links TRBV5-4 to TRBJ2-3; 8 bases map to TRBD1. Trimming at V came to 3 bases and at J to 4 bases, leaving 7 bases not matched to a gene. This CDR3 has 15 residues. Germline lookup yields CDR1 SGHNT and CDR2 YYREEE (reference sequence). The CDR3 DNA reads TGTGCCAGCAGCTCCCGGACAGGGAGCGCAGATACGCAGTATTTT. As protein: CASSSRTGSADTQYF. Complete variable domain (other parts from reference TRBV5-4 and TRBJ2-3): ETGVTQSPTHLIKTRGQQVTLRCSSQSGHNTVSWYQQALGQGPQFIFQYYREEENGRGNFPPRFSGLQFPNYSSELNVNALELDDSALYLCASSSRTGSADTQYFGPGTRLTVL.

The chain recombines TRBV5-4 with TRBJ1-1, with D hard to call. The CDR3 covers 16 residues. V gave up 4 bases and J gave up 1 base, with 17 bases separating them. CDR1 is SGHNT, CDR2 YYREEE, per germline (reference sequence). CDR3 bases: TGTGCCAGCAGCCTCCGGGGTGGAGGGCGGAACACTGAAGCTTTCTTT. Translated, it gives CASSLRGGGRNTEAFF.

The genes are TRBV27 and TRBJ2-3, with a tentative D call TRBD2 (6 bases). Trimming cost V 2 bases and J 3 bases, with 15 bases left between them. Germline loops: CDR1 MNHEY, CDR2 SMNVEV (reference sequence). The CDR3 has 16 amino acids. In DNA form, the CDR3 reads TGTGCCAGCAGTTTAGATGAGGGAGGCGGGACAGATACGCAGTATTTT. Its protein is CASSLDEGGGTDTQYF.

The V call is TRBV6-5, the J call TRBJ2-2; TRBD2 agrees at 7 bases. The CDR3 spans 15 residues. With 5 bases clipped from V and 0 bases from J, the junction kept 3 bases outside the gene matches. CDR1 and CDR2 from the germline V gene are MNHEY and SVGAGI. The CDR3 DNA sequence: TGTGCCAGCAGTCCCGGACTAGCGAACACCGGGGAGCTGTTTTTT. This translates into CASSPGLANTGELFF.

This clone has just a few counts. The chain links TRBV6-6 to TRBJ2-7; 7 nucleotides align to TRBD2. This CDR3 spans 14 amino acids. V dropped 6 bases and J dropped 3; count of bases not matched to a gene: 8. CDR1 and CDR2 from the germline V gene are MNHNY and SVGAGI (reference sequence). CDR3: CASSVTSWNYEQYF. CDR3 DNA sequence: TGTGCCAGCAGCGTGACTAGCTGGAACTACGAGCAGTACTTC.

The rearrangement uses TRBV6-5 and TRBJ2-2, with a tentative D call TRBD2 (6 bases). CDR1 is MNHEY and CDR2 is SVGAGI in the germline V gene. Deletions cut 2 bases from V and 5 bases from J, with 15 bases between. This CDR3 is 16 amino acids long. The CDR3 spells CASSYRRGEGTGELFF. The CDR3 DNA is TGTGCCAGCAGTTACAGGAGGGGCGAGGGAACCGGGGAGCTGTTTTTT.

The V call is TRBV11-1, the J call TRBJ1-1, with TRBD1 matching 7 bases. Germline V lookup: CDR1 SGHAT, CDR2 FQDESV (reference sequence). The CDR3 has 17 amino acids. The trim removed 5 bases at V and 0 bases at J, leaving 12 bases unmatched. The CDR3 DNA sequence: TGTGCCAGCAGCCCAGGACAGGTGGTGACGCTGAACACTGAAGCTTTCTTT. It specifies CASSPGQVVTLNTEAFF.

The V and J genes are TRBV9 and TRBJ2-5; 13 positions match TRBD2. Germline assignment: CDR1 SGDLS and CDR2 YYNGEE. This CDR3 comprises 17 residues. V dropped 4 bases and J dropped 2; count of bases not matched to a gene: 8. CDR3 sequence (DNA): TGTGCCAGCAGCTCTGGACTAGCGGGAGCCCAGCAAGAGACCCAGTACTTC. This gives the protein CASSSGLAGAQQETQYF.

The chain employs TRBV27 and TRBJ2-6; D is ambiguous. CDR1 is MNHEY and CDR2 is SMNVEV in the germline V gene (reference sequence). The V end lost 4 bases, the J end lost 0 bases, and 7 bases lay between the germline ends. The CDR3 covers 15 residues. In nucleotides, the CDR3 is TGTGCCAGCAGTTCTCTGAGCTCTGGGGCCAACGTCCTGACTTTC. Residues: CASSSLSSGANVLTF.

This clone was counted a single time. The CDR3 nucleotides are TGTGCCAGTAGTATCTCCGGGGCTAGGAGCACAGATACGCAGTATTTT. Protein: CASSISGARSTDTQYF. This chain joins TRBV19 and TRBJ2-3; D may be TRBD1 or TRBD2 (5 bases each). From germline, CDR1 is LNHDA and CDR2 SQIVND (reference sequence). V lost 3 bases to trimming and J lost 0 bases, with 13 bases between them. The CDR3 loop spans 16 amino acids.

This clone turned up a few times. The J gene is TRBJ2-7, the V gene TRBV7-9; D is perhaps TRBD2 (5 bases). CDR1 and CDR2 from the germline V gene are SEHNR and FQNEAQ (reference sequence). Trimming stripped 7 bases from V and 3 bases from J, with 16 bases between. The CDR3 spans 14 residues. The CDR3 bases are TGTGCCAGCACCCCCCCTAGAGGGATCTACGAGCAGTACTTC. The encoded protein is CASTPPRGIYEQYF. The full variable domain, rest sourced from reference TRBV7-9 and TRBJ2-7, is DTGVSQNPRHKITKRGQNVTFRCDPISEHNRLYWYRQTLGQGPEFLTYFQNEAQLEKSRLLSDRFSAERPKGSFSTLEIQRTEQGDSAMYLCASTPPRGIYEQYFGPGTRLTVT.

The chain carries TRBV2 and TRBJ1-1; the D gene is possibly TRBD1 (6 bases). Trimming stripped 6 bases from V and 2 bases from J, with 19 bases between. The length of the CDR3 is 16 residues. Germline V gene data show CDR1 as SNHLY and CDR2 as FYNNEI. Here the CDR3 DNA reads TGTGCCAGCAGCGACGACAGGTGGTCGCTAAACACTGAAGCTTTCTTT. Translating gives CASSDDRWSLNTEAFF.

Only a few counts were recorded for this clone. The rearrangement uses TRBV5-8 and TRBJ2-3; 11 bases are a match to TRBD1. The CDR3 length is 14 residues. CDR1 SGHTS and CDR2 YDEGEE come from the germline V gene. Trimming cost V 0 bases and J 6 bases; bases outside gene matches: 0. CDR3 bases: TGTGCCAGCAGCTTGGGGGACAGGGGGGATACGCAGTATTTT. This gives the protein CASSLGDRGDTQYF.

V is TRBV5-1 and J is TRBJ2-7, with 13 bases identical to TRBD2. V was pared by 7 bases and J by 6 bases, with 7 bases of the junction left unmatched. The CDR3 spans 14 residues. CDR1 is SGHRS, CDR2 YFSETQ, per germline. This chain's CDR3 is CASGPGLAGFEQYF. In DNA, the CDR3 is TGCGCCAGCGGACCGGGACTAGCGGGGTTCGAGCAGTACTTC.

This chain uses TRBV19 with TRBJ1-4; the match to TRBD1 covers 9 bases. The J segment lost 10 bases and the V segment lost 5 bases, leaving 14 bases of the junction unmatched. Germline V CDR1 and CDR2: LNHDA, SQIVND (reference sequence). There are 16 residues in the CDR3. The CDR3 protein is CASSPSLGQGSAKLFF. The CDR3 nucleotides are TGTGCCAGTAGTCCCTCCTTGGGACAGGGATCAGCAAAACTGTTTTTT. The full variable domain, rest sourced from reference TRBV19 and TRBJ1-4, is DGGITQSPKYLFRKEGQNVTLSCEQNLNHDAMYWYRQDPGQGLRLIYYSQIVNDFQKGDIAEGYSVSREKKESFPLTVTSAQKNPTAFYLCASSPSLGQGSAKLFFGSGTQLSVL.

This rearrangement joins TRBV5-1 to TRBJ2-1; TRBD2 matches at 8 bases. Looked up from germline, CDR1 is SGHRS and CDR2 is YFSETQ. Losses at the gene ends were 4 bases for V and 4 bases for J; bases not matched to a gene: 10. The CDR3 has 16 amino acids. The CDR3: CASSPTGGASYNEQFF. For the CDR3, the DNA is TGCGCCAGCAGCCCTACCGGGGGGGCATCTTACAATGAGCAGTTCTTC.

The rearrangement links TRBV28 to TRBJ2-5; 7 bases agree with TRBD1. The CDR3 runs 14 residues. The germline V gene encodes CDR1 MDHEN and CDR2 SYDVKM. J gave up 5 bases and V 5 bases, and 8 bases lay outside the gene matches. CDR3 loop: CASSPHGQVETQYF. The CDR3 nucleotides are TGTGCCAGCAGTCCCCATGGACAGGTGGAGACCCAGTACTTC.

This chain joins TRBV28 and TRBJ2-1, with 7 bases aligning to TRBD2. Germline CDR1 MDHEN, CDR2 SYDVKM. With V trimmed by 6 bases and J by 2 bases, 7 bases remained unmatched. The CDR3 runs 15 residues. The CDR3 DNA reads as TGTGCCAGCAGCAGCTCAGGGACTACCTACAATGAGCAGTTCTTC. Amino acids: CASSSSGTTYNEQFF.

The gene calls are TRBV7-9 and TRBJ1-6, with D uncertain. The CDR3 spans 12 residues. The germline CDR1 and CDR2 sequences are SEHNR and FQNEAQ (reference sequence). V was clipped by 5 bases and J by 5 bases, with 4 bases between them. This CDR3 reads CASSHDNSPLHF. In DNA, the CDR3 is TGTGCCAGCAGCCACGATAATTCACCCCTCCACTTT.

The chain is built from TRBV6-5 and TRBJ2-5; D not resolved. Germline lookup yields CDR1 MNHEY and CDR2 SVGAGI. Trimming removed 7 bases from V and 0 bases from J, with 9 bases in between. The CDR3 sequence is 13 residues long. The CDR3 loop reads CASTRTYQETQYF. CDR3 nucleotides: TGTGCCAGCACCCGAACTTACCAAGAGACCCAGTACTTC.

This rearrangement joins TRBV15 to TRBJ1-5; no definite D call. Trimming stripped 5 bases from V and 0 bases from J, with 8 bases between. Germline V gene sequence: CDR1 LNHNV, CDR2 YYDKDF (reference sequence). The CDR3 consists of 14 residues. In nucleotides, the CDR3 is TGTGCCACCAGCGGGCTCTATAGCAATCAGCCCCAGCATTTT. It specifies CATSGLYSNQPQHF.